One and the same sample provided the 10 T cell receptor beta chains below, sequenced in a study of metastatic and nonmetastatic thyroid tumors. TCRdb re-called the PCR reads through MiXCR. The profile shows some 25,000 clones, about 20% of them singletons. No treatment had been given to any patient before thyroid surgery. Sequencing input: blood. Receptors originate from a female donor with papillary thyroid cancer or a benign thyroid nodule (not recorded which). Some clones in this sample may be carry-over from other donors' samples.

This clone turned up a few times. The rearrangement links TRBV6-1 to TRBJ1-6; no clear D. The CDR3 has 15 residues. In germline, CDR1 is MNHNS, CDR2 SASEGT. V lost 6 bases and J lost 6, with 15 bases in between. CDR3 region: CASSDLKGSNSPLHF. In nucleotides, the CDR3 is TGTGCCAGCAGCGACCTCAAGGGCAGTAATTCACCCCTCCACTTT.

The chain employs TRBV6-2 or TRBV6-3 and TRBJ2-7; 8 bases line up with TRBD1. The germline V gene has CDR1 MNHEY and CDR2 SVGEGT. This CDR3 has 16 amino acids. The J segment lost 1 base and the V segment lost 6 bases, leaving 11 bases of the junction unmatched. This CDR3 is CASRIEEGTGSYEQYF. The CDR3 DNA follows: TGTGCCAGCAGAATCGAAGAGGGGACAGGTTCCTACGAGCAGTACTTC.

In this sample, this clone turned up many times. The chain links TRBV18 to TRBJ1-5; D may be TRBD1 (6 bases). Germline V CDR1 and CDR2: KGHSH, LQKENI. Trimming removed 3 bases at V and 4 bases at J, with 13 bases between. This CDR3 region has 15 residues. The CDR3 loop is CASSPTGTGNQPQHF. CDR3 coding DNA: TGTGCCAGCTCACCCACAGGGACGGGGAATCAGCCCCAGCATTTT.

This clone was counted ten times or more. The rearrangement links TRBV10-3 to TRBJ1-2; perhaps TRBD1 as D (6 bases). There are 15 residues in the CDR3. V lost 5 bases to trimming and J lost 6 bases, with 19 bases between them. CDR1 is ENHRY, CDR2 SYGVKD, per germline. This CDR3 reads CAISPAGGLVDGYTF. CDR3 coding DNA: TGTGCCATCAGTCCCGCGGGGGGCCTGGTAGATGGCTACACCTTC.

This clone was detected many times. The chain joins TRBV6-2 or TRBV6-3 to TRBJ1-1, with a possible D match to TRBD1 (6 bases). V dropped 4 bases and J dropped 11 bases, with 17 bases sitting between them. The CDR3 covers 13 residues. Germline assignment: CDR1 MNHEY and CDR2 SVGEGT. CDR3 coding DNA: TGTGCCAGCAGTTGGACAGAAATAGGGAGCGCTTTCTTT. Residues: CASSWTEIGSAFF.

This clone was detected only once. An end of the junction does not agree with germline; a read error may underlie this. V and J are TRBV7-8 and TRBJ2-7; a weak D match, TRBD2 (5 bases). Germline V CDR1 and CDR2: SGHVS, FQNEAQ. This CDR3 is 17 amino acids long. CDR3 loop: CASSDARVLVPPNDQYF. CDR3 DNA: TGTGCCAGCAGCGACGCCCGCGTACTAGTTCCCCCTAACGATCAGTACTTC. The full variable domain, completed using reference TRBV7-8 and TRBJ2-7, is GAGVSQSPRYKVAKRGQDVALRCDPISGHVSLFWYQQALGQGPEFLTYFQNEAQLDKSGLPSDRFFAERPEGSVSTLKIQRTQQEDSAVYLCASSDARVLVPPNDQYFGPGTRLTVT.

A remark on this clone: One end of the junction does not line up with germline, which may come from a read error. The J gene is TRBJ1-1, the V gene TRBV10-2; tentatively, D is TRBD1 (5 bases). This CDR3 comprises 12 residues. Germline CDR1 reads WSHSY; CDR2 reads SAAADI. CDR3 sequence reads: CDSTRGETEAFF. Here the CDR3 DNA reads TGCGACAGCACGCGAGGGGAAACTGAAGCTTTCTTT.

This clone is labeled as medium-sized. This chain connects TRBV6-5 to TRBJ1-5, with D uncertain. The CDR3 has 15 amino acids. Germline CDR1 is MNHEY and CDR2 is SVGAGI. Between the trimmed V and J ends, which lost 0 bases and 4 bases, there was a span of 10 bases. CDR3 region: CASSYSPDANQPQHF. The CDR3 nucleotides read TGTGCCAGCAGTTACTCGCCGGACGCGAATCAGCCCCAGCATTTT.

In the case of this clone: Germline is not matched at one junction end, which may reflect a read error. This chain connects TRBV12-3 or TRBV12-4 to TRBJ1-6; 10 nucleotides align to TRBD1. The length of the CDR3 is 14 residues. The CDR3 DNA is TGTGCGAGCAGGGGACAGGGGTGGCCCTCACCACTCCACTTT. This gives the protein CASRGQGWPSPLHF.

This clone was observed many times. The CDR3, as DNA: TGTGCTAGTGGTTTGCTCCGGACTAGCGGGTCCTACGAGCAGTACTTC. Its translation: CASGLLRTSGSYEQYF. The chain joins TRBV12-5 to TRBJ2-7; TRBD2 agrees at 11 bases. Germline lookup yields CDR1 LGHNT and CDR2 FRNRAP. J lost 1 base, V lost 2 bases, and 4 bases had no gene match. This CDR3 is 16 amino acids long. Looking up the rest from reference TRBV12-5 and TRBJ2-7 gives the full variable domain: DARVTQTPRHKVTEMGQEVTMRCQPILGHNTVFWYRQTMMQGLELLAYFRNRAPLDDSGMPKDRFSAEMPDATLATLKIQPSEPRDSAVYFCASGLLRTSGSYEQYFGPGTRLTVT.